These 3 T cell receptor beta chains came from one sample sequenced in a study of blood T cell repertoires in COVID-19 (dated by TCRdb to the early 2020s). The receptor library was made with the immunoSEQ multiplex PCR assay. TCRdb mirrors the immuneACCESS table, restricted to in-frame sequences. Some clones are absent from its copies; in checked studies, under half trace to an unresolved V gene, and the reason for the others is unknown. This sample holds 150,000 to 200,000 clones; around 82% were observed only once. The ten top clones hold roughly 5.2% of the sample. The specimen sequenced was PBMCs or T cells enriched from blood (not recorded which). Receptors originate from a woman aged 60-70 years with acute COVID-19.

The V call is TRBV11-2, the J call TRBJ2-7, with D uncertain. The germline V gene has CDR1 SGHAT and CDR2 FQNNGV. V shed 1 base and J shed 6 bases, with 4 bases lying between them. The CDR3 contains 11 residues. The CDR3 here is CASSLASEQYF. The CDR3 DNA follows: TGTGCCAGCAGCTTAGCCTCCGAGCAGTACTTC.

This clone is a singleton in its sample. The chain uses TRBV6-4 and TRBJ2-3, with D maybe TRBD2 (6 bases). The CDR3 is 13 residues long. V was trimmed by 5 bases and J by 5 bases, leaving 11 bases between them. Germline V gene lookup returns CDR1 MRHNA and CDR2 SNTAGT. The CDR3 DNA sequence: TGTGCCAGCAGTCCGGGGGAAGGAGATACGCAGTATTTT. Translation: CASSPGEGDTQYF.

The gene calls are TRBV9 and TRBJ2-1, with no clear D. Germline V gene data show CDR1 as SGDLS and CDR2 as YYNGEE. The CDR3 loop spans 13 amino acids. With 0 bases removed from V and 8 bases from J, the gap between germline ends came to 9 bases. The CDR3 spells CASSVAPRDEQFF. The DNA of the CDR3 is TGTGCCAGCAGCGTAGCCCCTCGGGATGAGCAGTTCTTC.